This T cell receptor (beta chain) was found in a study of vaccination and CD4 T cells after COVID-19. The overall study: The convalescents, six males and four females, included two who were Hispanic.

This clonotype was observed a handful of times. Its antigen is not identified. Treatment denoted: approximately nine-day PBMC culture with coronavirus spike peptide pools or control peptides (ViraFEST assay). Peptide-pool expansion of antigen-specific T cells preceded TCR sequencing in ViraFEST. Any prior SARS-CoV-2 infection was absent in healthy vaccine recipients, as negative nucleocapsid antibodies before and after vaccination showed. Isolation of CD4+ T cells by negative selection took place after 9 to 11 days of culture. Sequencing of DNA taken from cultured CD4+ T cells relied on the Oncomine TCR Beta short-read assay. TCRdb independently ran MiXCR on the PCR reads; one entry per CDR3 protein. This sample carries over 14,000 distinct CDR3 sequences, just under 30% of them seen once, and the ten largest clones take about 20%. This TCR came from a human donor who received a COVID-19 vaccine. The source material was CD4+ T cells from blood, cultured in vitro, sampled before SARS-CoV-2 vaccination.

The CDR3 is CASIRSREGTGELFF. DNA for the CDR3: TGTGCCAGCATCAGAAGCAGGGAAGGAACCGGGGAGCTGTTTTTT. J is TRBJ2-2 and V is TRBV6-1; D is possibly TRBD1 (5 bases). The CDR3 is 15 amino acids. CDR1 is MNHNS, CDR2 SASEGT, per germline. Between the trimmed V and J ends, which lost 7 bases and 5 bases, there was a span of 17 bases.